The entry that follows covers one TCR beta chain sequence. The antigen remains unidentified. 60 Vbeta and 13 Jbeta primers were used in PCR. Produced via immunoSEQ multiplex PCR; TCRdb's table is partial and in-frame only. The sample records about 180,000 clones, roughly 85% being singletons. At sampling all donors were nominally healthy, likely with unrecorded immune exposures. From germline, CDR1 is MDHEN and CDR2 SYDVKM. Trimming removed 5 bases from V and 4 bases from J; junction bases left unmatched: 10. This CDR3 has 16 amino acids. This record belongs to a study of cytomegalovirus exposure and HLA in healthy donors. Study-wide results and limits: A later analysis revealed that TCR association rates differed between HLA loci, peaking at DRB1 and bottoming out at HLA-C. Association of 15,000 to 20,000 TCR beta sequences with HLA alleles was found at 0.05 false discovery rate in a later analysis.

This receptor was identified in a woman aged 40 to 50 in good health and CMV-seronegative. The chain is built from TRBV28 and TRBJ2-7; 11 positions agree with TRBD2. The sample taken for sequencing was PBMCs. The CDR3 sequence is CASSPPFRLAGYEQYF. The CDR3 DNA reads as TGTGCCAGCAGTCCCCCCTTTCGACTAGCGGGGTACGAGCAGTACTTC.